Each of the 2 T cell receptor beta chains below was sequenced from the same sample in a study of blood T cell repertoires in COVID-19. Clones were sequenced by immunoSEQ multiplex PCR, and TCRdb holds only the in-frame ones, with some missing. This sample yields 75,000 to 100,000 clones, of which about 87% are seen a single time; 7.4% belongs to the top ten. Sequenced material: peripheral blood. These TCRs come from a human donor with acute or convalescent COVID-19. The donor label of this sample is uncertain.

The chain couples TRBV5-1 to TRBJ2-1; 12 bases agree with TRBD2. V was clipped by 3 bases and J by 4 bases; unmatched bases: 5. Germline CDR1 and CDR2: SGHRS and YFSETQ. The CDR3 has 16 amino acids. The CDR3 bases are TGCGCCAGCAGCTCACTGACTAGCGGGGGTTACAATGAGCAGTTCTTC. It specifies CASSSLTSGGYNEQFF. Full variable domain (rest looked up from reference TRBV5-1 and TRBJ2-1): KAGVTQTPRYLIKTRGQQVTLSCSPISGHRSVSWYQQTPGQGLQFLFEYFSETQRNKGNFPGRFSGRQFSNSRSEMNVSTLELGDSALYLCASSSLTSGGYNEQFFGPGTRLTVL.

The V call is TRBV6-5, the J call TRBJ2-3; D may be TRBD2 (6 bases). The germline CDR1 and CDR2 sequences are MNHEY and SVGAGI. V lost 7 bases, J lost 1 base, and 9 bases lay in between. The CDR3 has 13 amino acids. The CDR3 reads CASTGDGTDTQYF. DNA for the CDR3: TGTGCCAGCACGGGGGACGGCACAGATACGCAGTATTTT.